This T cell receptor (beta chain) derives from a study of Ad26.COV2.S vaccination and SARS-CoV-2 variants. Treatment in this sample: some 20 received Ad26.COV2.S at low or high dose, single or two shots; several received placebo; per-sample allocation not given. Material that was analyzed had been drawn on day 63 after the first vaccine or placebo injection. General observations from the study: Similar non-spike TCR breadth was observed in recipients of vaccine and of placebo.

Measured with immunoSEQ multiplex PCR; TCRdb has only the in-frame clones, and not every one. The sample holds about 320,000 clones, just under 85% seen once. The CDR3 extends over 19 amino acids. Germline loops: CDR1 SEHNR, CDR2 FQNEAQ (reference sequence). The germline V and J ends were trimmed by 5 bases and 0 bases, with 23 bases remaining between them. Notes on this clone: Its specificity is unknown.

The clonotype originates from a person aged 18-65 years who received the Ad26.COV2.S COVID-19 vaccine or a placebo. The chain is built from TRBV7-9 and TRBJ1-5; D may be TRBD1 (6 bases). Specimen: peripheral blood, collected in a trial of Ad26.COV2.S vaccine versus placebo. The CDR3 DNA reads as TGTGCCAGCAGCAGATCACATGGGGGCGTGTCTGATAGCAATCAGCCCCAGCATTTT. Protein: CASSRSHGGVSDSNQPQHF.